One sample yielded the 15 T cell receptor beta chains listed below, sequenced in a study of Ad26.COV2.S vaccination and SARS-CoV-2 variants. The method was immunoSEQ multiplex PCR; TCRdb's version includes in-frame clones alone and lacks a portion of them. The repertoire holds fewer than 500,000 clones, about 90% seen once, with about 4.4% in the top ten. Treatment given: around 19 received Ad26.COV2.S at low or high dose, single or two shots; about 5 received placebo; per-sample allocation not given. Each sample was drawn 63 days after the first injection (of vaccine or placebo). This sample comprised peripheral blood, obtained in a trial of Ad26.COV2.S vaccine versus placebo. These receptors came from a person aged 18-65 years who received the Ad26.COV2.S COVID-19 vaccine or a placebo.

J is TRBJ1-1 and V is TRBV10-3; no reliable D call. Germline V gives CDR1 ENHRY, CDR2 SYGVKD. The V end was cut by 6 bases, the J end by 1 base, with 9 bases between. This CDR3 is built from 13 residues. The CDR3, as DNA: TGTGCCATCAGGCCTGACCGGAACACTGAAGCTTTCTTT. This encodes CAIRPDRNTEAFF.

V usage is TRBV28 and J usage is TRBJ2-5; 14 bases agree with TRBD2. Trimming took 7 bases from V and 2 from J; bases not matched to a gene: 12. Germline CDR1 is MDHEN and CDR2 is SYDVKM. CDR3 size: 18 residues. The CDR3 region has the DNA TGTGCCAGCAACTCACCGGGACTAGCGGGGGTGCAGCAAGAGACCCAGTACTTC. Amino acids: CASNSPGLAGVQQETQYF.

This chain joins TRBV7-2 and TRBJ1-1; no firm D call. Trimming stripped 5 bases from V and 5 bases from J, with 12 bases between. Germline assignment: CDR1 SGHTA and CDR2 FQGNSA. The CDR3 spans 13 residues. CDR3 nucleotides: TGTGCCAGCAGCCGTCGAGGGCTAACTGAAGCTTTCTTT. It encodes CASSRRGLTEAFF.

This clone was seen a handful of times. V gene TRBV27 combines with J gene TRBJ2-7, with D possibly TRBD1 on 7 matching bases. Trimming removed 3 bases from V and 2 bases from J, with 11 bases in between. The CDR3 contains 14 residues. Looked up from germline, CDR1 is MNHEY and CDR2 is SMNVEV (reference sequence). The CDR3 sequence is CASSFSRGAYEQYF. The CDR3 DNA reads as TGTGCCAGCAGTTTCAGCAGGGGGGCCTACGAGCAGTACTTC.

This chain links TRBV6-1 with TRBJ1-5, with D hard to call. V lost 3 bases to trimming and J lost 1 base, with 13 bases between them. CDR1 and CDR2 from the germline V gene are MNHNS and SASEGT. The CDR3 has 16 residues. CDR3 protein: CASSDRTPRSNQPQHF. In DNA, the CDR3 is TGTGCCAGCAGTGATAGGACTCCCCGGAGCAATCAGCCCCAGCATTTT.

The genes are TRBV2 and TRBJ2-7, with D possibly called TRBD1 or TRBD2 (5 bases each). The CDR3 has 14 residues. CDR1 SNHLY and CDR2 FYNNEI come from the germline V gene. V was pared by 6 bases and J by 2 bases, with 14 bases between. CDR3 coding DNA: TGTGCCAGCAGCCCCGTGGGGGTTACCTACGAGCAGTACTTC. The encoded protein is CASSPVGVTYEQYF. Full variable domain (missing parts from reference TRBV2 and TRBJ2-7): EPEVTQTPSHQVTQMGQEVILRCVPISNHLYFYWYRQILGQKVEFLVSFYNNEISEKSEIFDDQFSVERPDGSNFTLKIRSTKLEDSAMYFCASSPVGVTYEQYFGPGTRLTVT.

J is TRBJ1-5 and V is TRBV2, with 8 bases identical to TRBD1. CDR1 SNHLY and CDR2 FYNNEI come from the germline V gene. The CDR3 contains 16 residues. V lost 1 base, J lost 0 bases, and 2 bases stayed unmatched. The CDR3 sequence: CASSEGTGFSNQPQHF. The CDR3, as DNA: TGTGCCAGCAGTGAAGGGACAGGGTTTAGCAATCAGCCCCAGCATTTT.

The chain is built from TRBV11-2 and TRBJ1-1; D is unresolved. V lost 5 bases, J lost 0 bases, and 16 bases lay in between. Per the germline V gene, CDR1 is SGHAT and CDR2 is FQNNGV. The CDR3 sequence is 16 residues long. The CDR3 coding sequence is TGTGCCAGCAGCACACCATTGGGTCGGATGAACACTGAAGCTTTCTTT. It codes for CASSTPLGRMNTEAFF.

This chain connects TRBV5-4 to TRBJ2-5, with TRBD1 identical over 9 bases. The junction had 12 bases not matched to a gene; V was cut back by 4 bases and J by 5 bases. The germline gives CDR1 SGHNT, CDR2 YYREEE (reference sequence). This CDR3 spans 16 amino acids. CDR3 sequence reads: CASSLGTGWLGETQYF. The CDR3 bases are TGTGCCAGCAGCCTGGGGACAGGGTGGTTGGGCGAGACCCAGTACTTC.

The chain has TRBV29-1 and TRBJ1-2; TRBD1 might be the D (5 bases). The CDR3 contains 14 residues. V lost 2 bases to trimming and J lost 4 bases, with 14 bases between them. The germline V gene has CDR1 SQVTM and CDR2 ANQGSEA. CDR3 DNA: TGCAGCGTTGAATGGCCAGCGGGGACCTATGGCTACACCTTC. Its protein is CSVEWPAGTYGYTF.

The chain joins TRBV5-1 to TRBJ2-1; D gene unclear. This CDR3 contains 15 residues. V was trimmed by 0 bases and J by 4 bases, leaving 11 bases between them. The germline gives CDR1 SGHRS, CDR2 YFSETQ. The CDR3 protein is CASSLAAPGYNEQFF. The CDR3 DNA reads as TGCGCCAGCAGCTTGGCCGCTCCTGGGTACAATGAGCAGTTCTTC.

V is TRBV19 and J is TRBJ2-7; a weak D match, TRBD1 (5 bases). The germline CDR1 and CDR2 sequences are LNHDA and SQIVND (reference sequence). The V and J ends lost 2 bases and 0 bases respectively, with 11 bases between them. The CDR3 runs to 15 residues. The CDR3 bases are TGTGCCAGTAGTATACAGGGAACCCACTCCTACGAGCAGTACTTC. This encodes CASSIQGTHSYEQYF. Looking up the rest from reference TRBV19 and TRBJ2-7 gives the full variable domain: DGGITQSPKYLFRKEGQNVTLSCEQNLNHDAMYWYRQDPGQGLRLIYYSQIVNDFQKGDIAEGYSVSREKKESFPLTVTSAQKNPTAFYLCASSIQGTHSYEQYFGPGTRLTVT.

V usage is TRBV7-2 and J usage is TRBJ2-2, with a possible D match to TRBD2 (6 bases). The CDR3 spans 16 residues. Trimming left V 5 bases short and J 4 bases short, with 17 bases between. In germline, CDR1 is SGHTA, CDR2 FQGNSA. The CDR3 region is CASSLGTLKGTGELFF. In nucleotides, the CDR3 is TGTGCCAGCAGCCTCGGGACTTTAAAAGGCACCGGGGAGCTGTTTTTT.

The CDR3 region has the DNA TGTGCCAGCACCCCGGGACCGGGGGTGGACATTCAGTACTTC. It yields the protein CASTPGPGVDIQYF. The gene calls are TRBV5-6 and TRBJ2-4; possible D gene TRBD2, 6 bases. V was clipped by 6 bases and J by 8 bases, with 18 bases between them. Germline values: CDR1 SGHDT, CDR2 YYEEEE. This CDR3 has 14 amino acids.

The V call is TRBV2, the J call TRBJ2-4; 8 positions match TRBD1. The CDR3 covers 16 residues. Germline V CDR1 and CDR2: SNHLY, FYNNEI. Trimming removed 4 bases from V and 0 bases from J; junction bases left unmatched: 5. CDR3 region: CASSGQGKRAKNIQYF. As DNA, the CDR3 is TGTGCCAGCAGTGGACAGGGGAAAAGAGCCAAAAACATTCAGTACTTC.